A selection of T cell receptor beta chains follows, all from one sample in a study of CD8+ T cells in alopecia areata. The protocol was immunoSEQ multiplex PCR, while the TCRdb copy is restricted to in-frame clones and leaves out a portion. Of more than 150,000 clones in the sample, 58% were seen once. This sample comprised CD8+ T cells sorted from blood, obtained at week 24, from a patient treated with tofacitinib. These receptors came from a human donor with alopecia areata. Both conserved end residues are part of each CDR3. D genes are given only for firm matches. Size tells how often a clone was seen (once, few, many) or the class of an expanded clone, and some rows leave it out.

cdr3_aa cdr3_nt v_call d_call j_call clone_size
CATSITGYSTDTQYF TGTGCCACCAGCATCACCGGGTATAGCACAGATACGCAGTATTTT TRBV15 . TRBJ2-3 .
CASSIWTDNQPQHF TGTGCCAGCAGCATCTGGACGGACAATCAGCCCCAGCATTTT TRBV7-8 . TRBJ1-5 .
CATSGWTSGGTYNEQFF TGTGCCACCAGCGGCTGGACTAGCGGGGGAACCTACAATGAGCAGTTCTTC TRBV15 TRBD2 TRBJ2-1 few
CASSREDRNNQPQHF TGCGCCAGCAGCCGGGAGGACAGGAACAATCAGCCCCAGCATTTT TRBV4-1 TRBD1 TRBJ1-5 .
CASRGTESYNEQFF TGTGCCAGCAGGGGCACAGAGTCCTACAATGAGCAGTTCTTC TRBV13 . TRBJ2-1 .
CASSPGFFYEQYF TGTGCCAGCAGCCCCGGGTTTTTCTACGAGCAGTACTTC TRBV27 . TRBJ2-7 .
CAWSTGPTNEKLFF TGTGCCTGGTCGACAGGGCCCACTAATGAAAAACTGTTTTTT TRBV30 TRBD1 TRBJ1-4 .
CASSSVAETQYF TGTGCCAGCAGCTCCGTCGCGGAGACCCAGTACTTC TRBV11-2 . TRBJ2-5 .
CASSRTQGPNEKLFF TGTGCCAGCAGTAGAACACAGGGACCGAATGAAAAACTGTTTTTT TRBV6-5 . TRBJ1-4 few
CASSDGTGGGNQPQHF TGTGCCAGCAGCGACGGGACAGGGGGCGGCAATCAGCCCCAGCATTTT TRBV7-9 TRBD1 TRBJ1-5 .
CASSLDMSLYNEQFF TGCGCCAGCAGCTTGGACATGAGCCTCTACAATGAGCAGTTCTTC TRBV5-1 . TRBJ2-1 .
CASSPISENIQYF TGTGCCAGCAGCCCAATTAGTGAAAACATTCAGTACTTC TRBV2 . TRBJ2-4 .
CSVSQLGQSHQVRTDTQYF TGCAGCGTTTCTCAGTTAGGACAGAGCCACCAAGTACGAACAGATACGCAGTATTTT TRBV29-1 . TRBJ2-3 .
CSVVLGRDTDTQYF TGCAGCGTTGTTTTAGGCAGGGATACAGATACGCAGTATTTT TRBV29-1 . TRBJ2-3 .
CASSLVPGSYEQYF TGTGCCAGCAGCTTAGTTCCCGGCTCCTACGAGCAGTACTTC TRBV7-9 . TRBJ2-7 few
CASSLFNAGNTEAFF TGTGCCAGCAGCTTATTCAACGCAGGAAACACTGAAGCTTTCTTT TRBV7-9 . TRBJ1-1 few
CAISGGANVLTF TGTGCCATCTCAGGGGGGGCCAACGTCCTGACTTTC TRBV2 . TRBJ2-6 .
CASSQVWPDLAGTDTQYF TGCGCCAGCAGCCAAGTGTGGCCGGACTTAGCCGGCACAGATACGCAGTATTTT TRBV4-1 . TRBJ2-3 .
CASSSENVGYEQYF TGCGCCAGCAGCTCCGAGAATGTTGGCTACGAGCAGTACTTC TRBV5-1 . TRBJ2-7 .
CASTPFAGELFF TGTGCCAGCACCCCGTTCGCCGGGGAGCTGTTTTTT TRBV7-2 . TRBJ2-2 .
CASRKFRDRGLEQYF TGTGCCAGCAGGAAGTTCCGGGACAGGGGGCTTGAGCAGTACTTC TRBV5-6 TRBD1 TRBJ2-7 .
CSVSRDPNTGELFF TGCAGCGTGTCCAGGGACCCGAACACCGGGGAGCTGTTTTTT TRBV29-1 . TRBJ2-2 .
CASSPDWTYEQYF TGTGCCAGCAGTCCGGACTGGACCTACGAGCAGTACTTC TRBV7-2 . TRBJ2-7 .
CASSPGTDYEQYF TGTGCCAGCAGCCCCGGGACCGACTACGAGCAGTACTTC TRBV11-2 . TRBJ2-7 .
CAWILGSTGELFF TGTGCCTGGATCCTGGGGTCAACCGGGGAGCTGTTTTTT TRBV30 . TRBJ2-2 once
CAWSVLAGRNEQFF TGTGCCTGGAGTGTACTAGCGGGGAGGAATGAGCAGTTCTTC TRBV30 TRBD2 TRBJ2-1 once
CASSSPGQGDHEQYF TGTGCCAGCAGCTCACCGGGACAGGGGGACCACGAGCAGTACTTC TRBV13 TRBD1 TRBJ2-7 .
CASSFRQGQNTEAFF TGTGCCAGCAGCTTCAGACAGGGACAGAACACTGAAGCTTTCTTT TRBV5-4 TRBD1 TRBJ1-1 .
CASSLALVTSNTEAFF TGTGCCAGCAGCTTAGCGTTGGTTACTTCGAACACTGAAGCTTTCTTT TRBV7-9 . TRBJ1-1 .
CASSFRRRREADTQYF TGTGCCAGCAGCTTCCGGCGGAGGAGGGAGGCAGATACGCAGTATTTT TRBV7-2 . TRBJ2-3 .
CASSLGLAGGRQYF TGTGCCAGCAGCTTAGGACTAGCGGGGGGGCGGCAGTATTTT TRBV7-2 TRBD2 TRBJ2-3 .
CAISEGSGTGRNEQYF TGTGCCATCAGTGAGGGGTCCGGAACAGGGAGGAACGAGCAGTACTTC TRBV10-3 . TRBJ2-7 .
CASSLFAQAQDYEQYF TGTGCCAGCAGTTTATTTGCCCAGGCGCAGGATTACGAGCAGTACTTC TRBV27 . TRBJ2-7 once
CASSLGLGTDGYTF TGTGCCAGCAGTTTAGGACTAGGTACCGATGGCTACACCTTC TRBV27 . TRBJ1-2 .
CASSSERGRPYNEQFF TGTGCCAGCAGCTCAGAGCGGGGTAGACCCTACAATGAGCAGTTCTTC TRBV5-6 TRBD2 TRBJ2-1 .
CSWVIYNEQFF TGCAGTTGGGTTATCTACAATGAGCAGTTCTTC TRBV20-1 . TRBJ2-1 .
CASSPEGTPGGDTQYF TGTGCCAGCAGTCCTGAGGGGACTCCCGGCGGGGATACGCAGTATTTT TRBV27 . TRBJ2-3 .
CSVASINQPQHF TGCAGCGTGGCGAGTATCAATCAGCCCCAGCATTTT TRBV29-1 . TRBJ1-5 .
CASSEYQETQYF TGTGCCAGCAGCGAATACCAAGAGACCCAGTACTTC TRBV7-9 . TRBJ2-5 .
CASSPQGRYF TGCGCCAGCAGCCCCCAGGGACGATACTTC TRBV5-1 . TRBJ2-4 .
CASSPSGAGGRTEAFF TGTGCCAGCAGCCCCTCTGGCGCAGGGGGAAGGACTGAAGCTTTCTTT TRBV9 TRBD1 TRBJ1-1 few
CASKLAHPGETQYF TGTGCCAGTAAACTCGCGCACCCGGGCGAGACCCAGTACTTC TRBV6-5 . TRBJ2-5 .
CASTKSPNYGYTF TGTGCCAGCACCAAATCCCCCAACTATGGCTACACCTTC TRBV6-6 . TRBJ1-2 .
CASSSRDSGTDIQYF TGTGCCAGCAGCTCTCGCGACTCCGGGACGGACATTCAGTACTTC TRBV7-9 . TRBJ2-4 .
CASSTTPWFGYTF TGTGCCAGCAGCACAACACCGTGGTTTGGCTACACCTTC TRBV27 . TRBJ1-2 once
CASSQDSVRSEQYF TGTGCCAGCAGCCAAGATTCGGTTCGTTCCGAGCAGTACTTC TRBV4-2 . TRBJ2-7 few
CASSEEKGYRELFF TGTGCCAGCAGTGAAGAGAAAGGCTACCGGGAGCTGTTTTTT TRBV10-3 . TRBJ2-2 .
CASSMWEDQPQHF TGTGCCAGTAGTATGTGGGAGGATCAGCCCCAGCATTTT TRBV19 . TRBJ1-5 few
CASSGGQGYEQYF TGCGCCAGCAGCGGCGGACAGGGCTACGAGCAGTACTTC TRBV4-1 TRBD1 TRBJ2-7 .
CSVFAGTGSTEAFF TGCAGCGTGTTCGCCGGGACAGGGAGCACTGAAGCTTTCTTT TRBV29-1 TRBD1 TRBJ1-1 few
CASSSTTGVLSEQYF TGTGCCAGCAGCTCGACGACAGGGGTTTTATCCGAGCAGTACTTC TRBV11-2 TRBD1 TRBJ2-7 .
CASSLADRGQFF TGTGCCAGCAGCTTAGCGGATAGGGGGCAGTTCTTC TRBV5-6 . TRBJ2-1 .
CASSRRDRTYEQYF TGTGCCAGCAGCCGACGGGACAGAACCTACGAGCAGTACTTC TRBV7-9 TRBD1 TRBJ2-7 .
CSVVDLNTEAFF TGCAGCGTTGTTGACCTGAACACTGAAGCTTTCTTT TRBV29-1 . TRBJ1-1 once
CASSQVSSGDEQFF TGCGCCAGCAGCCAAGTGTCGTCGGGGGATGAGCAGTTCTTC TRBV4-1 . TRBJ2-1 .
CASSLEGPIQQYF TGTGCCAGCAGCTTAGAGGGGCCCATTCAGCAGTATTTT TRBV7-2 . TRBJ2-3 .
CASSPIPPYTEAFF TGTGCCAGCAGTCCAATACCGCCGTACACTGAAGCTTTCTTT TRBV27 . TRBJ1-1 .
CSGWGSSGNTIYF TGCAGCGGCTGGGGGAGCTCTGGAAACACCATATATTTT TRBV29-1 . TRBJ1-3 .
CASSVVRTGGGDTQYF TGTGCCAGCAGCGTAGTGAGGACAGGGGGCGGAGATACGCAGTATTTT TRBV9 TRBD1 TRBJ2-3 .